The 32 T cell receptor beta chains below all came from one sample that was sequenced in a study of blood T cell repertoires in COVID-19. Libraries were prepared by immunoSEQ multiplex PCR; TCRdb keeps only in-frame clonotypes and omits some of them. This table holds some 120,000 clones, about 92% found once. Sequenced: peripheral blood. All receptors come from a man aged 45-65 years with active COVID-19.

This clone was counted once. This sample also contains other DNA sequences that code for the same CDR3. The V call is TRBV11-2, the J call TRBJ1-1; D unresolved. Trimming shortened V by 3 bases and J by 1 base, and 6 bases separated the two germline ends. Germline V gene data show CDR1 as SGHAT and CDR2 as FQNNGV. This CDR3 has 13 residues. The CDR3 coding sequence is TGTGCCAGCAGCTTGGGAGGGAACACTGAAGCTTTCTTT. Translation gives CASSLGGNTEAFF. The full variable domain, with the rest looked up from reference TRBV11-2 and TRBJ1-1, is EAGVAQSPRYKIIEKRQSVAFWCNPISGHATLYWYQQILGQGPKLLIQFQNNGVVDDSQLPKDRFSAERLKGVDSTLKIQPAKLEDSAVYLCASSLGGNTEAFFGQGTRLTVV.

The rearrangement uses TRBV4-2 and TRBJ2-2; 9 bases align to TRBD2. Looked up from germline, CDR1 is LGHNA and CDR2 is YNFKEQ. The CDR3 has 16 amino acids. The J segment lost 6 bases and the V segment lost 0 bases, leaving 5 bases of the junction unmatched. The CDR3 region is CASSQDWGLAPGELFF. CDR3 nucleotides: TGTGCCAGCAGCCAAGATTGGGGACTAGCCCCCGGGGAGCTGTTTTTT.

The chain uses TRBV5-8 and TRBJ2-5, with 10 bases fitting TRBD2. V lost 0 bases and J lost 0; bases outside the gene matches: 8. CDR3 length: 18 residues. The germline gives CDR1 SGHTS, CDR2 YDEGEE. Here the CDR3 reads CASSLARSSGGDQETQYF. The DNA for the CDR3 is TGTGCCAGCAGCTTGGCTCGGTCTAGCGGGGGAGACCAAGAGACCCAGTACTTC.

The gene calls are TRBV5-1 and TRBJ1-1; D not resolved. Per germline, CDR1 SGHRS and CDR2 YFSETQ. Trimming stripped 4 bases from V and 0 bases from J, with 13 bases between. This CDR3 region has 15 residues. This CDR3 reads CASSPGRNMNTEAFF. Here the CDR3 DNA reads TGCGCCAGCAGCCCCGGGAGGAACATGAACACTGAAGCTTTCTTT.

V usage is TRBV19 and J usage is TRBJ1-3, with D maybe TRBD1 (5 bases). The CDR3 contains 14 residues. The V gene lost 3 bases and the J gene lost 3 bases, with 9 bases spanning the gap. Germline V lookup: CDR1 LNHDA, CDR2 SQIVND (reference sequence). The CDR3 nucleotides read TGTGCCAGTAGTATGGCAGGGTATGGAAACACCATATATTTT. This sequence encodes CASSMAGYGNTIYF.

The chain recombines TRBV5-6 with TRBJ2-5, with a weak D call TRBD1 (5 bases). Trimming took off 5 bases at V and 4 bases at J, with 6 bases between the two ends. The germline V gene has CDR1 SGHDT and CDR2 YYEEEE. The CDR3 runs 11 residues. The CDR3 nucleotides read TGTGCCAGCAGGCAGGGAGAGACCCAGTACTTC. It is translated as CASRQGETQYF. The entire variable domain, with the rest obtained from reference TRBV5-6 and TRBJ2-5, is as follows: DAGVTQSPTHLIKTRGQQVTLRCSPKSGHDTVSWYQQALGQGPQFIFQYYEEEERQRGNFPDRFSGHQFPNYSSELNVNALLLGDSALYLCASRQGETQYFGPGTRLLVL.

The chain is built from TRBV11-3 and TRBJ1-2; the match to TRBD1 covers 8 bases. This CDR3 contains 15 residues. The germline CDR1 and CDR2 sequences are SGHNT and YENEEA. V lost 5 bases, J lost 9 bases, and 14 bases stayed unmatched. CDR3 coding DNA: TGTGCCAGCAGCACCCCGGGACAGGCCGCTCCGCGCTACACCTTC. Amino acid sequence: CASSTPGQAAPRYTF.

The chain recombines TRBV6-5 with TRBJ2-3; the match to TRBD1 covers 9 bases. The CDR3 consists of 12 residues. J lost 4 bases, V lost 8 bases, and 1 base had no gene match. From germline, CDR1 is MNHEY and CDR2 SVGAGI. The CDR3 loop reads CASGQGPDTQYF. Here the CDR3 DNA reads TGTGCCAGCGGACAGGGGCCAGATACGCAGTATTTT.

V gene TRBV7-6 combines with J gene TRBJ1-2, with 9 bases that match TRBD1. The CDR3 extends over 15 amino acids. J gave up 8 bases and V 4 bases, and 11 bases lay outside the gene matches. Germline values: CDR1 SGHVS, CDR2 FNYEAQ. The CDR3, as DNA: TGTGCCAGCAGCTCCGACAGGGGGGAGAGATCGGGCTACACCTTC. Translating it yields CASSSDRGERSGYTF.

The gene calls are TRBV24-1 and TRBJ2-1; TRBD2 agrees at 8 bases. J was trimmed by 9 bases and V by 1 base; bases with no gene match: 4. Germline V gives CDR1 KGHDR, CDR2 SFDVKD. This CDR3 contains 14 residues. The CDR3 reads CATSDFGGAGEQFF. CDR3 DNA sequence: TGTGCCACCAGTGATTTCGGGGGGGCGGGTGAGCAGTTCTTC.

The chain combines TRBV15 with TRBJ2-1; TRBD2 matches at 7 bases. The V gene end was trimmed by 1 base and the J gene end by 5 bases; junction bases not matched to a gene: 8. This CDR3 spans 16 amino acids. Germline CDR1 LNHNV, CDR2 YYDKDF (reference sequence). CDR3 nucleotides: TGTGCCACCAGCAGAGCATGGGGAGGGAGAAACAATGAGCAGTTCTTC. Translated, it gives CATSRAWGGRNNEQFF.

The rearrangement links TRBV19 to TRBJ1-4; 7 positions match TRBD1. The V segment lost 2 bases and the J segment 4 bases; nucleotides outside the gene matches: 1. CDR3 size: 14 residues. From germline, CDR1 is LNHDA and CDR2 SQIVND (reference sequence). The CDR3 reads CASSIQGDNEKLFF. CDR3 nucleotide sequence: TGTGCCAGTAGTATACAGGGGGATAATGAAAAACTGTTTTTT.

The CDR3 coding sequence is TGCAGTGCTAGTGGCAGGATGAGGCAGGGCTCCTACGAGCAGTACGTC. This gives the protein CSASGRMRQGSYEQYV. This rearrangement joins TRBV20-1 to TRBJ2-7, with a possible D match to TRBD1 (5 bases). Germline CDR1 DFQATT, CDR2 SNEGSKA (reference sequence). The CDR3 covers 16 residues. Trimming stripped 3 bases from V and 0 bases from J, with 18 bases between.

The gene calls are TRBV5-1 and TRBJ2-5, with 9 positions matching TRBD2. This CDR3 comprises 14 residues. The V and J ends lost 3 bases and 4 bases, in that order; junction bases with no gene match: 4. Looked up from germline, CDR1 is SGHRS and CDR2 is YFSETQ. CDR3 protein: CASSWAAGGETQYF. CDR3 sequence (DNA): TGCGCCAGCAGCTGGGCAGCGGGGGGAGAGACCCAGTACTTC.

This chain joins TRBV5-6 and TRBJ2-5; 9 positions match TRBD2. The CDR3 has 12 residues. The germline gives CDR1 SGHDT, CDR2 YYEEEE. With V trimmed by 7 bases and J by 5 bases, 3 bases remained unmatched. CDR3 sequence (DNA): TGTGCCAGCGCGGGAGGGCTCGAGACCCAGTACTTC. Translation: CASAGGLETQYF. The full variable domain, completed using reference TRBV5-6 and TRBJ2-5, is DAGVTQSPTHLIKTRGQQVTLRCSPKSGHDTVSWYQQALGQGPQFIFQYYEEEERQRGNFPDRFSGHQFPNYSSELNVNALLLGDSALYLCASAGGLETQYFGPGTRLLVL.

The genes are TRBV7-6 and TRBJ2-3, with D perhaps matching TRBD2 (5 bases). Trimming removed 6 bases at V and 0 bases at J, with 13 bases between. The CDR3 is made up of 15 amino acids. Germline CDR1 and CDR2: SGHVS and FNYEAQ. The CDR3 DNA reads as TGTGCCAGCAGTTACCGGACTTCTAGCACAGATACGCAGTATTTT. This codes for CASSYRTSSTDTQYF.

V is TRBV30 and J is TRBJ1-5; D might be TRBD1 (6 bases). Trimming removed 3 bases from V and 4 bases from J, with 10 bases in between. CDR3 size: 13 residues. CDR1 and CDR2 (germline): GTSNPN, SVGIG (reference sequence). DNA for the CDR3: TGTGCCTGGAGCCGTGACAGGAATCAGCCCCAGCATTTT. Protein: CAWSRDRNQPQHF.

The V call is TRBV3-1 (or the pseudogene TRBV3-2), the J call TRBJ2-7; 11 bases line up with TRBD2. The trim removed 0 bases at V and 7 bases at J, leaving 5 bases unmatched. CDR1 and CDR2 (germline): LGHDT, YNNKEL (reference sequence). The CDR3 spans 15 residues. CDR3 in amino acids: CASSQEPSGGPEQYF. Here the CDR3 DNA reads TGTGCCAGCAGCCAAGAGCCTAGCGGGGGGCCGGAGCAGTACTTC.

The rearrangement joins TRBV29-1 to TRBJ2-3; 8 positions agree with TRBD2. Per the germline V gene, CDR1 is SQVTM and CDR2 is ANQGSEA. Trimming took 2 bases from V and 3 from J; bases not matched to a gene: 7. The CDR3 contains 15 residues. The CDR3 is CSVERGGRNTDTQYF. CDR3 bases: TGCAGCGTTGAACGGGGGGGCCGTAATACAGATACGCAGTATTTT.

The chain couples TRBV15 to TRBJ2-7; TRBD2 aligns across 7 bases. This CDR3 has 13 residues. Losses at the gene ends were 1 base for V and 6 bases for J; bases not matched to a gene: 3. Germline V gene data show CDR1 as LNHNV and CDR2 as YYDKDF (reference sequence). DNA for the CDR3: TGTGCCACCAGCAGAGGCGGGGGTTCCGAGCAGTACGTC. Its translation is CATSRGGGSEQYV.

This sequence joins TRBV7-9 and TRBJ1-4; TRBD1 matches at 7 bases. Trimming at V came to 5 bases and at J to 1 base, leaving 4 bases not matched to a gene. CDR3 length: 15 amino acids. Per the germline V gene, CDR1 is SEHNR and CDR2 is FQNEAQ (reference sequence). In nucleotides, the CDR3 is TGTGCCAGCAGCCCTGGGACAGAAACTAATGAAAAACTGTTTTTT. As protein: CASSPGTETNEKLFF.

CDR3 DNA: TGTGCCAGTAGTAGTAGACAGAGAGCTAACTATGGCTACACCTTC. Translating gives CASSSRQRANYGYTF. The genes are TRBV19 and TRBJ1-2; TRBD1 is a possible D gene (5 bases). In germline, CDR1 is LNHDA, CDR2 SQIVND (reference sequence). V was shortened by 4 bases and J by 0 bases, with 12 bases between the two germline ends. The CDR3 is 15 residues long.

The CDR3 region is CASSIGGRRNQPQHF. DNA for the CDR3: TGTGCCAGTAGTATCGGGGGAAGGAGAAATCAGCCCCAGCATTTT. V usage is TRBV19 and J usage is TRBJ1-5; TRBD1 is a possible D gene (5 bases). Germline assignment: CDR1 LNHDA and CDR2 SQIVND (reference sequence). Deletions cut 3 bases from V and 4 bases from J, with 13 bases between. The length of the CDR3 is 15 residues.

This clone was found a few times. CDR3 protein: CASSRDRGENQPQHF. The CDR3 DNA reads TGTGCCAGTAGTAGGGACAGGGGTGAGAATCAGCCCCAGCATTTT. The V and J genes are TRBV19 and TRBJ1-5, with 10 bases aligning to TRBD1. V gave up 4 bases and J gave up 4 bases; unmatched junction bases: 4. There are 15 residues in the CDR3. CDR1 LNHDA and CDR2 SQIVND come from the germline V gene (reference sequence).

The chain uses TRBV9 and TRBJ1-2; 8 bases agree with TRBD1. The CDR3 extends over 15 amino acids. From germline, CDR1 is SGDLS and CDR2 YYNGEE. V was pared by 3 bases and J by 6 bases, with 10 bases of the junction left unmatched. CDR3 nucleotide sequence: TGTGCCAGCAGCGGCCCTCAGACAGGGGATCATGGCTACACCTTC. It specifies CASSGPQTGDHGYTF.

The V gene is TRBV27, the J gene TRBJ2-5; tentatively, D is TRBD1 (5 bases). The germline V gene has CDR1 MNHEY and CDR2 SMNVEV (reference sequence). There are 12 residues in the CDR3. The V gene lost 4 bases and the J gene lost 6 bases, with 9 bases spanning the gap. The CDR3 region is CASSSDSQTQYF. CDR3 nucleotide sequence: TGTGCCAGCAGTTCCGACAGTCAGACCCAGTACTTC.

This chain joins TRBV10-3 and TRBJ1-2; 10 positions agree with TRBD1. This CDR3 contains 16 residues. In germline, CDR1 is ENHRY, CDR2 SYGVKD. Losses at the gene ends were 2 bases for V and 5 bases for J; bases not matched to a gene: 8. The CDR3 sequence is CAISERGTGVKYGYTF. The CDR3 DNA reads as TGTGCCATCAGTGAGCGGGGGACAGGGGTAAAGTATGGCTACACCTTC.

V is TRBV19 and J is TRBJ2-3; TRBD1 agrees at 10 bases. V lost 5 bases and J lost 0; bases outside the gene matches: 8. CDR3 size: 17 residues. CDR1 and CDR2 (germline): LNHDA, SQIVND (reference sequence). The CDR3 nucleotides are TGTGCCAGTAGTCCGACAGGGGGCGCGGTAAGCACAGATACGCAGTATTTT. Translation: CASSPTGGAVSTDTQYF.

In its sample, this clone was seen once. The chain joins TRBV2 to TRBJ2-1; 9 bases map to TRBD1. The ends lost 6 bases at V and 1 base at J; junction bases unmatched: 10. This CDR3 spans 17 amino acids. The V gene's germline CDR1 is SNHLY and CDR2 FYNNEI. The CDR3: CASSADMTGGSYNEQFF. The CDR3 nucleotides are TGTGCCAGCAGCGCCGATATGACAGGGGGATCCTACAATGAGCAGTTCTTC.

The chain carries TRBV27 and TRBJ2-7; 8 positions agree with TRBD2. The CDR3 contains 16 residues. Germline V gene lookup returns CDR1 MNHEY and CDR2 SMNVEV (reference sequence). Trimming at V came to 5 bases and at J to 3 bases, leaving 12 bases not matched to a gene. In DNA, the CDR3 is TGTGCCAGCAGTCCTCTGAGCGGGAGCAAAATCTACGAGCAGTACGTC. Encoded protein: CASSPLSGSKIYEQYV.

This sequence joins TRBV6-5 and TRBJ2-5; D may be TRBD1 (7 bases). From germline, CDR1 is MNHEY and CDR2 SVGAGI. CDR3 size: 14 residues. The germline V and J ends were trimmed by 7 bases and 3 bases, with 15 bases remaining between them. CDR3 sequence (DNA): TGTGCCAGCACACTTCGGGGGACAGAAGAGACCCAGTACTTC. Residues: CASTLRGTEETQYF.

This sequence joins TRBV6-6 and TRBJ2-7, with a possible D match to TRBD2 (6 bases). CDR1 is MNHNY and CDR2 is SVGAGI in the germline V gene (reference sequence). The V end was cut by 0 bases, the J end by 12 bases, with 9 bases between. The CDR3 has 11 amino acids. CDR3 in DNA: TGTGCCAGCAGTTACTCGCGGGGACCGTACGTC. This codes for CASSYSRGPYV.